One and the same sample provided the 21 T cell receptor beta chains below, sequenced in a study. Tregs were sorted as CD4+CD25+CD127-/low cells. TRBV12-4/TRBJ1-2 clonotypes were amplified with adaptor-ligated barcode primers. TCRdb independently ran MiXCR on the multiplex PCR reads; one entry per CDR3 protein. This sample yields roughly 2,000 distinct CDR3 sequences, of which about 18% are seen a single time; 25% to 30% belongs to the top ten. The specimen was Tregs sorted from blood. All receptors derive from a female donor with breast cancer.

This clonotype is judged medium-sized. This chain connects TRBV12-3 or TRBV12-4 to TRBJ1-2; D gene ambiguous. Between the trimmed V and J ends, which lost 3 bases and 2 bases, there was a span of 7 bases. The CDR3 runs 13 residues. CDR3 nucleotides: TGTGCCAGCAGTTTCACAGCGAACTATGGCTACACCTTC. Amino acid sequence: CASSFTANYGYTF.

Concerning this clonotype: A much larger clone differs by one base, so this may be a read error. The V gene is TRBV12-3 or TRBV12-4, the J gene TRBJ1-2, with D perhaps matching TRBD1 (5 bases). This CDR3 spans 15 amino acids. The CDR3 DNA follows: TGTGCCGGCAGTTATAAGGGGTATGGCAACTATGGCTACACCTTC. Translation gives CAGSYKGYGNYGYTF.

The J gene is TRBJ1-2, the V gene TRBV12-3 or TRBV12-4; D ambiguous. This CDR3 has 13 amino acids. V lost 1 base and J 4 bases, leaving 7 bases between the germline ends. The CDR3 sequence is CASSLGLRYGYTF. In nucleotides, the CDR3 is TGTGCCAGCAGTTTAGGGCTACGCTATGGCTACACCTTC.

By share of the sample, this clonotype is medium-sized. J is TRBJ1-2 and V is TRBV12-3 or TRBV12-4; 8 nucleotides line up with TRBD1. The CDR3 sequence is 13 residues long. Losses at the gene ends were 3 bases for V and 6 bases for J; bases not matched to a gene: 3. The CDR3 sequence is CASSLTGADGYTF. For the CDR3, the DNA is TGTGCCAGCAGTTTGACAGGGGCGGATGGCTACACCTTC.

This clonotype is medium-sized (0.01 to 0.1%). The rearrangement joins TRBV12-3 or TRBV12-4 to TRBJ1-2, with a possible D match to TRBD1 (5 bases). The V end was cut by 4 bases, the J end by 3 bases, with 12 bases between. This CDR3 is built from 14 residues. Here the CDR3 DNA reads TGTGCCAGCAGTTCGGGGCAGGGTCACTATGGCTACACCTTC. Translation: CASSSGQGHYGYTF.

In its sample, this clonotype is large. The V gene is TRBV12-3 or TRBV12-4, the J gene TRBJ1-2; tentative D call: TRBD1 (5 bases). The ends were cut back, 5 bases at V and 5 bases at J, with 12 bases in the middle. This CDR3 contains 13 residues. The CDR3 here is CASSPSGYYGYTF. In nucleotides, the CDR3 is TGTGCCAGCAGTCCGTCAGGGTATTATGGCTACACCTTC.

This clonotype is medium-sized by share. CDR3 sequence reads: CASSKTRTGPYGYTF. The CDR3 bases are TGTGCCAGCAGCAAGACCCGGACAGGCCCGTATGGCTACACCTTC. The J gene is TRBJ1-2, the V gene TRBV12-3 or TRBV12-4; TRBD1 agrees at 7 bases. There are 15 residues in the CDR3. The J segment lost 5 bases and the V segment lost 6 bases, leaving 12 bases of the junction unmatched.

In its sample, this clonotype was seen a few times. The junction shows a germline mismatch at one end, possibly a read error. The CDR3 protein is CASSLGVISGGHTF. DNA of the CDR3: TGTGCCAGCAGTTTAGGAGTTATCTCCGGTGGCCACACCTTC. The chain links TRBV12-3 or TRBV12-4 to TRBJ1-2, with D hard to call. The CDR3 covers 14 residues.

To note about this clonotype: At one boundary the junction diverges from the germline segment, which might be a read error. The CDR3 DNA is TGTGCCAGCAGCCAAACGACGAAGGGGACTAACTACGGCTGCACCTTC. It is translated as CASSQTTKGTNYGCTF. This sequence joins TRBV12-3 or TRBV12-4 and TRBJ1-2, with D maybe TRBD1 (5 bases). The CDR3 length is 16 residues.

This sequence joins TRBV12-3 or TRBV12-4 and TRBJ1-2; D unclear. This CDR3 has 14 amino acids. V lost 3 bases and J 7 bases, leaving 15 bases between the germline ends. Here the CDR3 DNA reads TGTGCCAGCAGTTTGCAGACTTCTGCTATTGGCTACACCTTC. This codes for CASSLQTSAIGYTF.

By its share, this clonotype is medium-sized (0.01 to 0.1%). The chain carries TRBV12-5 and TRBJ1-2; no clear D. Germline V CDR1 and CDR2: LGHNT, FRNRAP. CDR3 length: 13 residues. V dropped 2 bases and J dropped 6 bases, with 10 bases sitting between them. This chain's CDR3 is CASGLHRRDGYTF. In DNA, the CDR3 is TGTGCTAGTGGTTTGCACAGAAGGGATGGCTACACCTTC.

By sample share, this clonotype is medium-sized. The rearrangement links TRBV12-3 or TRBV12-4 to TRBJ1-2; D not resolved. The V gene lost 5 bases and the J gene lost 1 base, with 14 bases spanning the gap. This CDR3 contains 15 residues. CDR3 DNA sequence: TGTGCCAGCAGTGTCGGGGTCCGACGTAACTATGGCTACACCTTC. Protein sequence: CASSVGVRRNYGYTF.

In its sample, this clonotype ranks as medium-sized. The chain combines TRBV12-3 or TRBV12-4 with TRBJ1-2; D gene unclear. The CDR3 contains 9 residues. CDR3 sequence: CAALNGYTF. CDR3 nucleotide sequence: TGTGCGGCCCTGAATGGCTACACCTTC.

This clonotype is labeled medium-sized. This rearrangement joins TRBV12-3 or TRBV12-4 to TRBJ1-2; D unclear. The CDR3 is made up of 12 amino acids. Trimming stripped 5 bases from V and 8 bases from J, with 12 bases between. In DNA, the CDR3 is TGTGCCAGCAGTCCCGGTGTAAGGGGCTACACCTTC. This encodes CASSPGVRGYTF.

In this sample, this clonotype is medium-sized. As DNA, the CDR3 is TGTGCCAGCAGCCCACTAAGGGCTACAGTGCGGCCATATGGCTACACCTTC. This translates into CASSPLRATVRPYGYTF. This sequence joins TRBV12-3 or TRBV12-4 and TRBJ1-2; no definite D call. With 6 bases removed from V and 5 bases from J, the gap between germline ends came to 25 bases. CDR3 length equals 17 residues.

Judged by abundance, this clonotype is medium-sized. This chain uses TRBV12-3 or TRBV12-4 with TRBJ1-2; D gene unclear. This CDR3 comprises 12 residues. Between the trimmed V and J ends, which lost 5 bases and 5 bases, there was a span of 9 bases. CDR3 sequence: CASSPDFYGYTF. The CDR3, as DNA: TGTGCCAGCAGTCCAGACTTTTATGGCTACACCTTC.

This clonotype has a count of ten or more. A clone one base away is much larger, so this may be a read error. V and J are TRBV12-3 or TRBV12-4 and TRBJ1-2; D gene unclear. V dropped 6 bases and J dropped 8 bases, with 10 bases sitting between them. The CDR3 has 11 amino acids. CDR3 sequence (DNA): TGTGCCAGCAGAGACGACAAGGGCTACACCTTC. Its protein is CASRDDKGYTF.

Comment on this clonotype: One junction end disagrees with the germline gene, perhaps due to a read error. The CDR3 DNA reads TGTGCCAACAGTCCATGGGACGATAACTATGGCTACACCTTC. This gives the protein CANSPWDDNYGYTF. V gene TRBV12-3 or TRBV12-4 combines with J gene TRBJ1-2; a possible D gene is TRBD1 (5 bases). The CDR3 runs to 14 residues.

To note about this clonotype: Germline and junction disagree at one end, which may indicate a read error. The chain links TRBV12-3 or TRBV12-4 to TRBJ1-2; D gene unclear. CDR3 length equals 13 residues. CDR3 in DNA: TGCGCCAGCAGTTGGGAGGGCCTCTATGGCCACACCTTC. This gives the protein CASSWEGLYGHTF.

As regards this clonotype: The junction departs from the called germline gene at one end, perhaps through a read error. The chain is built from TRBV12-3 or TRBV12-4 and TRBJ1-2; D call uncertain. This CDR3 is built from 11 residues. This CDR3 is CASSPGVDYAF. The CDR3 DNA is TGTGCCAGCAGTCCTGGGGTTGACTACGCCTTC.

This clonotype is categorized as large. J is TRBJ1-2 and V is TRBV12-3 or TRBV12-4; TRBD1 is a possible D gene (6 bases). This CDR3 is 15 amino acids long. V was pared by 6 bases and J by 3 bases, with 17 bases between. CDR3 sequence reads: CASSTIEQGDYGYTF. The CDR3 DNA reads TGTGCCAGCAGCACCATAGAACAGGGAGACTATGGCTACACCTTC.